One sample yielded the 10 T cell receptor beta chains listed below, sequenced in a study of response to subunit inactivated influenza vaccine. From the RT-PCR reads, TCRdb called clonotypes with MiXCR, one entry per CDR3 protein. The sample has 450,000 to 600,000 distinct CDR3 sequences, approximately 7.7% seen once. The sequencing here drew on PBMCs from blood, taken about 24 months after vaccination. These receptors came from a man aged 45-69 years who received an inactivated influenza vaccine.

This clonotype was observed a handful of times. The V call is TRBV5-1, the J call TRBJ1-1; the match to TRBD1 covers 8 bases. The ends lost 5 bases at V and 8 bases at J; junction bases unmatched: 5. Germline V lookup: CDR1 SGHRS, CDR2 YFSETQ. CDR3 length equals 12 residues. CDR3 in amino acids: CASRQDRGEAFF. CDR3 nucleotide sequence: TGCGCCAGCAGACAAGACAGGGGAGAAGCTTTCTTT.

This clonotype was picked up many times. V gene TRBV9 combines with J gene TRBJ2-2, with TRBD1 matching over 10 bases. The CDR3 spans 16 residues. The germline CDR1 and CDR2 sequences are SGDLS and YYNGEE. The junction had 9 bases not matched to a gene; V was cut back by 4 bases and J by 6 bases. Here the CDR3 reads CASSPGQGRYSGELFF. In DNA, the CDR3 is TGTGCCAGCAGCCCGGGACAGGGGAGGTATTCCGGGGAGCTGTTTTTT.

This clonotype has at least ten counts. The rearrangement uses TRBV29-1 and TRBJ2-3; D may be TRBD1 (6 bases). Trimming pared 7 bases from V and 4 bases from J, leaving 21 bases between. CDR3 length: 15 residues. The germline V gene encodes CDR1 SQVTM and CDR2 ANQGSEA. The CDR3 DNA is TGCAGCGGGGCCTCAGGGGCCCGAGGGGCAGATACGCAGTATTTT. This sequence encodes CSGASGARGADTQYF.

This sequence joins TRBV7-7 and TRBJ2-1; unclear D gene. The CDR3 is 13 residues long. Germline V CDR1 and CDR2: SSHAT, FNYEAQ (reference sequence). With 0 bases removed from V and 8 bases from J, the gap between germline ends came to 8 bases. Here the CDR3 reads CASSLAGKDEQFF. CDR3 nucleotides: TGTGCCAGCAGCTTAGCGGGGAAGGATGAGCAGTTCTTC.

This clonotype was detected ten times or more. The chain's CDR3 is CASSQGPHRYEQYF. In DNA, the CDR3 is TGTGCCAGCAGCCAAGGCCCGCATCGCTACGAGCAGTACTTC. The chain couples TRBV3-1 to TRBJ2-7; D remains ambiguous. The CDR3 sequence is 14 residues long. The V and J ends lost 1 base and 3 bases respectively, with 10 bases between them. The V gene's germline CDR1 is LGHDT and CDR2 YNNKEL (reference sequence).

On this clonotype: The junction shows a germline mismatch at one end, possibly a read error. The rearrangement links TRBV29-1 to TRBJ2-7, with D unresolved. Germline V gene lookup returns CDR1 SQVTM and CDR2 ANQGSEA. This CDR3 is 14 amino acids long. The CDR3 region has the DNA TGCAGAGTTGATCTTCGCCCGGGCTCCTACGAGCAGTACTTC. This gives the protein CRVDLRPGSYEQYF.

This clonotype has more than one count but fewer than ten. The chain recombines TRBV27 with TRBJ2-1, with D uncertain. Germline loops: CDR1 MNHEY, CDR2 SMNVEV (reference sequence). Deletions cut 6 bases from V and 4 bases from J, with 16 bases between. CDR3 length: 15 residues. CDR3 sequence: CASSPSLPRYNEQFF. CDR3 nucleotide sequence: TGTGCCAGCAGCCCAAGCCTTCCCAGGTACAATGAGCAGTTCTTC.

This clonotype was detected ten times or more. The rearrangement uses TRBV24-1 and TRBJ2-3; D possibly corresponds to TRBD1 (6 bases). Germline V gene data show CDR1 as KGHDR and CDR2 as SFDVKD. This CDR3 has 15 residues. V gave up 5 bases and J gave up 4 bases, with 15 bases separating them. CDR3 protein: CATSVGKQGPDTQYF. DNA of the CDR3: TGTGCCACCAGTGTTGGCAAACAGGGCCCAGATACGCAGTATTTT.

This clonotype occurred a few times. The J gene is TRBJ2-3, the V gene TRBV5-1, with D perhaps TRBD1 (6 bases). Looked up from germline, CDR1 is SGHRS and CDR2 is YFSETQ. The CDR3 has 14 amino acids. The V gene lost 4 bases and the J gene lost 1 base, with 10 bases spanning the gap. CDR3: CASSAGQRTDTQYF. The CDR3, as DNA: TGCGCCAGCAGCGCAGGACAGCGCACAGATACGCAGTATTTT.

This clonotype has only a few counts. The rearrangement joins TRBV3-1 to TRBJ2-2; a weak D match, TRBD1 (7 bases). The CDR3 loop spans 19 amino acids. Deletions cut 5 bases from V and 2 bases from J, with 24 bases between. The germline V gene encodes CDR1 LGHDT and CDR2 YNNKEL (reference sequence). The CDR3, as DNA: TGTGCCAGCAGCGCCCACCAGGGGGGCACTCATTATAACACCGGGGAGCTGTTTTTT. The encoded protein is CASSAHQGGTHYNTGELFF.